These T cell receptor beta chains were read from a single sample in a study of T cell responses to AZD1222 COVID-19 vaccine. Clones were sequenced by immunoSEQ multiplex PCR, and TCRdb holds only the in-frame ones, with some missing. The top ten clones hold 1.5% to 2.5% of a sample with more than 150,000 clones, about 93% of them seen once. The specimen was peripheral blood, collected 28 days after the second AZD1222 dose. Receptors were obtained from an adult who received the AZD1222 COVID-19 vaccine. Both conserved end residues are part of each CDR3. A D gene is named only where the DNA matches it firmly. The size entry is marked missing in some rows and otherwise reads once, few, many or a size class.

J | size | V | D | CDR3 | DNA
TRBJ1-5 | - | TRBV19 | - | CASRGRGQDSSPQHF | TGTGCCAGTAGGGGGAGGGGCCAAGATTCATCACCCCAGCATTTT
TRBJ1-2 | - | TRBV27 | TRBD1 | CASSLVQGGLSNYGYTF | TGTGCCAGCAGTTTAGTCCAGGGGGGCCTCTCTAACTATGGCTACACCTTC
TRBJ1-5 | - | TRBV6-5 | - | CASSWDGRNQPQHF | TGTGCCAGCAGTTGGGACGGTCGCAATCAGCCCCAGCATTTT
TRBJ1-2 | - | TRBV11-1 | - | CASSFGQYGYTF | TGTGCCAGCAGCTTCGGACAGTATGGCTACACCTTC
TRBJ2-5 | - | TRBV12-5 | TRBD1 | CASGTGDRGETQYF | TGTGCTAGTGGTACAGGGGACAGGGGAGAGACCCAGTACTTC
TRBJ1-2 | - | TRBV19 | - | CASQPRRDNYGYTF | TGTGCCTCACAACCGAGGAGGGATAACTATGGCTACACCTTC
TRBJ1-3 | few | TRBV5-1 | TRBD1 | CASNLGTAGNTIYF | TGCGCCAGCAACCTCGGGACAGCTGGAAACACCATATATTTT
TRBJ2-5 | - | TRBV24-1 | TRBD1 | CATGGQGRETQYF | TGTGCCACCGGGGGACAGGGGCGAGAGACCCAGTACTTC
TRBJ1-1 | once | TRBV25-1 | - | CASSTGLNTEAFF | TGTGCCAGCAGCACAGGATTGAACACTGAAGCTTTCTTT
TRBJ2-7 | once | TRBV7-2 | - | CASSLTMDYAHEQYF | TGTGCCAGCAGCCTAACCATGGACTATGCCCACGAGCAGTACTTC
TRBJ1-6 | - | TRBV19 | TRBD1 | CASSRTGGNGSPLHF | TGTGCCAGTAGTCGGACAGGGGGCAATGGGTCACCCCTCCACTTT
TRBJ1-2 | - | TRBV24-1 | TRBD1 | CATSVGQGYNYGYTF | TGTGCCACCAGTGTCGGACAGGGATACAACTATGGCTACACCTTC
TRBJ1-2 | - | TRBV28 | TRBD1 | CASRSGDRGRGYTF | TGTGCCAGCAGGTCTGGGGACAGGGGGCGCGGCTACACCTTC
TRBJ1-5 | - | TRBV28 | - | CASSLSAGGVYQPQHF | TGTGCCAGCAGTTTATCGGCGGGGGGCGTCTATCAGCCCCAGCATTTT
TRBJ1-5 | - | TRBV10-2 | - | CARVRGSNQPQHF | TGCGCCAGGGTTCGAGGTAGCAATCAGCCCCAGCATTTT
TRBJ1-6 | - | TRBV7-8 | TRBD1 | CASSKGRGETGSNSPLHF | TGTGCCAGCAGCAAGGGACGTGGTGAGACAGGGAGTAATTCACCCCTCCACTTT
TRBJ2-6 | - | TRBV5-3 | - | CARSSPSGANVLTF | TGTGCCAGAAGCTCCCCCTCTGGGGCCAACGTCCTGACTTTC
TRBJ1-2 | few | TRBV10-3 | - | CAISERDSANYGYTF | TGTGCCATCAGTGAACGGGACTCAGCTAACTATGGCTACACCTTC
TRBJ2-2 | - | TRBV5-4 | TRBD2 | CASSLGNLGLASGELFF | TGTGCCAGCAGCCTCGGAAATTTAGGACTAGCGAGCGGGGAGCTGTTTTTT
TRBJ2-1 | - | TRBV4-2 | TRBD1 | CASSQDGQGANNEQFF | TGTGCCAGCAGCCAAGATGGGCAGGGGGCTAATAATGAGCAGTTCTTC
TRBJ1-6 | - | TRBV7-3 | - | CASSLMVYSPLHF | TGTGCCAGCAGCTTAATGGTATATTCACCCCTCCACTTT
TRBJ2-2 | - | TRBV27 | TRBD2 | CASSPLAGETGELFF | TGTGCCAGCAGTCCCTTGGCGGGAGAGACCGGGGAGCTGTTTTTT
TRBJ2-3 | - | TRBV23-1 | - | CASSQSSSGDTQYF | TGCGCCAGCAGTCAATCTTCATCAGGAGATACGCAGTATTTT
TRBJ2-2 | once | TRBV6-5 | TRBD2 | CASSYGFGGDTGELFF | TGTGCCAGCAGTTACGGCTTCGGGGGGGACACCGGGGAGCTGTTTTTT
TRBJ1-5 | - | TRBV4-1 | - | CASSQSPAREHQPQHF | TGCGCCAGCAGTCAATCGCCGGCCAGGGAACATCAGCCCCAGCATTTT
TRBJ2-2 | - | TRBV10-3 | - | CATRGTGELFF | TGTGCCACCAGGGGCACCGGGGAGCTGTTTTTT
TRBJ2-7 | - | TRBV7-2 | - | CASSLGGLSYEQYF | TGTGCCAGCAGCTTAGGAGGGCTCTCCTACGAGCAGTACTTC
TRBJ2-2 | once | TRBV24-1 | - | CATEWGELFF | TGTGCCACGGAATGGGGGGAGCTGTTTTTT
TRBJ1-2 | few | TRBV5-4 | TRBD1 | CASSVDRRNYGYTF | TGTGCCAGCAGTGTGGACAGGCGGAACTATGGCTACACCTTC
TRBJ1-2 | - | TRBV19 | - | CASSPREGVGYTF | TGTGCCAGTAGCCCCCGGGAGGGCGTTGGCTACACCTTC
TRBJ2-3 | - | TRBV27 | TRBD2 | CASSSGSRALATQYF | TGTGCCAGCAGTAGCGGGAGTCGTGCTTTGGCTACGCAGTATTTT
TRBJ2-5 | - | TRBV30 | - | CAWSVVGGQETQYF | TGTGCCTGGAGTGTAGTAGGGGGACAAGAGACCCAGTACTTC
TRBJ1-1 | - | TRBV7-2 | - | CASSDLGGGMNTEAFF | TGTGCCAGCAGCGACCTCGGTGGGGGAATGAACACTGAAGCTTTCTTT
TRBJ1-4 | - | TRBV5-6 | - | CASSLGVGEKLFF | TGTGCCAGCAGCTTGGGGGTTGGTGAAAAACTGTTTTTT
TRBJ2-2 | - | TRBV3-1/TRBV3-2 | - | CASSQAGLGELFF | TGTGCCAGCAGCCAAGCGGGACTGGGGGAGCTGTTTTTT
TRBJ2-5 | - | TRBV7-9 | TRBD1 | CASLAATGGKTQYF | TGTGCCAGCCTGGCCGCGACAGGGGGCAAGACCCAGTACTTC
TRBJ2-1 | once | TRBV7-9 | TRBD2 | CASSSGLDNEQFF | TGTGCCAGCAGCTCGGGACTAGACAATGAGCAGTTCTTC
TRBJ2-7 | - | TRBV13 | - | CASSFLYGNSGSSYEQYF | TGTGCCAGCAGCTTTTTGTACGGGAACTCAGGGAGCTCCTACGAGCAGTACTTC
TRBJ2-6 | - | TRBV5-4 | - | CASSLGLQSSGANVLTF | TGTGCCAGCAGCCTGGGATTACAGAGCTCTGGGGCCAACGTCCTGACTTTC
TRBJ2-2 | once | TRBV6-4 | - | CASSDSLQGWDAPAGELFF | TGTGCCAGCAGTGACTCGCTCCAAGGCTGGGACGCTCCAGCCGGGGAGCTGTTTTTT
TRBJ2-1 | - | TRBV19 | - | CASSIWSNHYNEQFF | TGTGCCAGTAGTATATGGAGTAACCATTACAATGAGCAGTTCTTC
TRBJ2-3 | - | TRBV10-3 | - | CAISGPTGTDTQYF | TGTGCCATCAGTGGACCCACAGGCACAGATACGCAGTATTTT
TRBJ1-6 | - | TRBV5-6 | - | CASSLVIGNSPLHF | TGTGCCAGCAGCTTGGTAATAGGTAATTCACCCCTCCACTTT
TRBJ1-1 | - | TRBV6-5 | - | CASSYNKQIEAFF | TGTGCCAGCAGTTACAATAAACAGATTGAAGCTTTCTTT
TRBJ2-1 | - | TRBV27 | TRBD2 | CASSPWTSGYNEQFF | TGTGCCAGCAGTCCGTGGACTAGCGGATACAATGAGCAGTTCTTC
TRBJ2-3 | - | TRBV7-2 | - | CASSFNWRSGTSTDTQYF | TGTGCCAGCAGCTTTAATTGGAGGTCAGGAACTAGCACAGATACGCAGTATTTT
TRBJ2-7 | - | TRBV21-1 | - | CASSKGWHQAYEQYF | TGTGCCAGCAGCAAAGGGTGGCACCAAGCCTACGAGCAGTACTTC
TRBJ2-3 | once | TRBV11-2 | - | CASSLNTPDTQYF | TGTGCCAGCAGCTTAAATACCCCAGATACGCAGTATTTT
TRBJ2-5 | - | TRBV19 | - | CASKVGETQYF | TGTGCCAGTAAGGTGGGAGAGACCCAGTACTTC
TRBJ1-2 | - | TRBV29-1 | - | CSVSKGSHGYTF | TGCAGCGTTTCAAAGGGTTCCCATGGCTACACCTTC
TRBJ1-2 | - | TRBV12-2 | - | CASRLKDRGRYYGYTF | TGTGCAAGTCGCTTAAAGGACAGGGGGCGGTACTATGGCTACACCTTC
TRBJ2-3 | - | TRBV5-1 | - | CASSLSGGQPDTQYF | TGCGCCAGCAGCTTGAGTGGGGGCCAGCCAGATACGCAGTATTTT
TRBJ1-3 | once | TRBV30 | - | CAWSVGSSSGNTIYF | TGTGCCTGGAGTGTAGGTTCAAGCTCTGGAAACACCATATATTTT
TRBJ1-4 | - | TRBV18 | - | CASSPPALVGNEKLFF | TGTGCCAGCTCACCCCCGGCTTTGGTGGGTAATGAAAAACTGTTTTTT
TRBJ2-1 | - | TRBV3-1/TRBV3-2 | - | CASSQTGARGFF | TGTGCCAGCAGCCAAACGGGGGCCCGAGGGTTCTTC
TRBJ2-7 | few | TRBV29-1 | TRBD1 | CSVGDRSSYEQYF | TGCAGCGTGGGGGACAGGAGCTCCTACGAGCAGTACTTC